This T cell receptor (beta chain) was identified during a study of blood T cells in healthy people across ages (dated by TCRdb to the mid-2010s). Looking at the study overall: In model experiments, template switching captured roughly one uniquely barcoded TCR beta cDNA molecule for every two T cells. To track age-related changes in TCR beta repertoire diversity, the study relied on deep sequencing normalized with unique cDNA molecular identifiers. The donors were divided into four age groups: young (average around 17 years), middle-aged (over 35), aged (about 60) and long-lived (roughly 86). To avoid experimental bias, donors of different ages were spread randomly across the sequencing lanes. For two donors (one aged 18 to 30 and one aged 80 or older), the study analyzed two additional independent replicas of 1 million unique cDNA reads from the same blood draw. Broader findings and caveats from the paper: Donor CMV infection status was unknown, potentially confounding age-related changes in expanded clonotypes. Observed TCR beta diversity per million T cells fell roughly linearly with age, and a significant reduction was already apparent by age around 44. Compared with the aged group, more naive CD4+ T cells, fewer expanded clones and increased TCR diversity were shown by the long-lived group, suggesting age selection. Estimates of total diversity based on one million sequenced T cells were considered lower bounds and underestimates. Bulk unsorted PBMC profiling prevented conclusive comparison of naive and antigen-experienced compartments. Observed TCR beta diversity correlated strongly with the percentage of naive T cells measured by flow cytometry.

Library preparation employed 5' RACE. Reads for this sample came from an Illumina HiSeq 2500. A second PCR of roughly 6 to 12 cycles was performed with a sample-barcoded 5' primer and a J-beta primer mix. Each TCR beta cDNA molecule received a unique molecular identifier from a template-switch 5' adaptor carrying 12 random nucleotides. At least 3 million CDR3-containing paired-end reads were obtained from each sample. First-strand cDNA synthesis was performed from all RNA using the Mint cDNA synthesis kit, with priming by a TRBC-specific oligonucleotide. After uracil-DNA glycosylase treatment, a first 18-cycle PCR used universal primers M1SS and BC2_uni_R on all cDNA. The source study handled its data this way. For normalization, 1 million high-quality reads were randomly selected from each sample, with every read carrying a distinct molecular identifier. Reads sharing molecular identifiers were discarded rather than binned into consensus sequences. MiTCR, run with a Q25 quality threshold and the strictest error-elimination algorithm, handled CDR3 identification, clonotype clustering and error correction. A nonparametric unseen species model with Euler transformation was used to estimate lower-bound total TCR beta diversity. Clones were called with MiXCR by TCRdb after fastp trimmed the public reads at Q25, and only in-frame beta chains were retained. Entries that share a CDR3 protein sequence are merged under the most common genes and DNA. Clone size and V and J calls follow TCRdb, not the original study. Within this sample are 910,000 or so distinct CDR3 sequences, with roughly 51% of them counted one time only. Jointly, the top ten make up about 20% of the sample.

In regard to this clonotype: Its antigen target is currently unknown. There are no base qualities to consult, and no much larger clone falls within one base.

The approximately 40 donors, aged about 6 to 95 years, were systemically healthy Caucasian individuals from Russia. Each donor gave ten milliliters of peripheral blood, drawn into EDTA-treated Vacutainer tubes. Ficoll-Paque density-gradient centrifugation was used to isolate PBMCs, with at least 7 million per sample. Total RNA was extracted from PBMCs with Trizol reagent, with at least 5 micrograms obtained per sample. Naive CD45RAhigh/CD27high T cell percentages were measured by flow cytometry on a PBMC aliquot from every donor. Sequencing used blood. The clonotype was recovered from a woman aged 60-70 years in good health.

In nucleotides, the sequence is TGTGCCAGCAGCCAAGACTACGGGAGAGAGACCCAGTACTTC. Its amino acids are CASSQDYGRETQYF. Recombination connected TRBV3-1 to TRBJ2-5, and the D gene may be TRBD2, 6 bases matching. The V and J ends are trimmed by 0 bases and 4 bases, leaving 9 bases between them. Sequences LGHDT (CDR1) and YNNKEL (CDR2) are obtained from the germline V gene (reference sequence). There are 14 amino acids in the CDR3, from cysteine to phenylalanine inclusive. CDR3 DNA only is kept here, 42 bases in frame from base 1.